The 4 T cell receptor beta chains presented below share a single source sample, sequenced in a study of tissue T cells after allogeneic stem cell transplantation. TCRdb keeps only in-frame clones here, not all; method: immunoSEQ multiplex PCR. The data contain 20,000 to 25,000 clones, approximately 72% of them singletons. Sequenced: spleen. The receptors come from a female BALB/c mouse in good health. This strain has MHC haplotype H2-d.

In its sample, this clone was seen a few times. Mouse germline and gene names are used. The CDR3 is cut off 1 residue early in the read; its end comes from the germline J gene. The rearrangement joins TRBV5 to TRBJ2-7; 9 bases agree with TRBD2. The CDR3 runs to 15 residues. Germline V gene sequence: CDR1 LGHNA, CDR2 YNLKQL (reference sequence). The J segment lost 4 bases and the V segment lost 1 base, leaving 5 bases of the junction unmatched. The sequenced part of the CDR3 DNA is TGTGCCAGCAGCCAAGGGGGCTGGGGGGGTTATGAACAGTAC. This translates into CASSQGGWGGYEQY. The whole CDR3 sequence reads CASSQGGWGGYEQYF.

This clone came up once. Here the gene names and germline are mouse. The part of the CDR3 DNA that was read is TGTGCCAGCAGCCAAGATAGGGTCTATAATTCGCCCCTCTAC. Its translation is CASSQDRVYNSPLY. In full, the CDR3 is CASSQDRVYNSPLYF. The J gene is TRBJ1-6, the V gene TRBV5; D is unclear. Read data end 1 residue before the CDR3 end; the end is taken from the germline J gene. TRBJ1-6 is an open reading frame whose function is uncertain. In germline, CDR1 is LGHNA, CDR2 YNLKQL (reference sequence). Trimming stripped 0 bases from V and 3 bases from J, with 6 bases between. The CDR3 covers 15 residues.

A note on this clone: Genes here carry mouse names. The sequenced part of the CDR3 DNA is TGCACCTGCAGTGCAGATCTAAGTCAAAACACCTTGTAC. It yields the protein CTCSADLSQNTLY. The full CDR3 protein reads CTCSADLSQNTLYF. This chain uses TRBV1 with TRBJ2-4, with D unresolved. The read gets to within 1 residue of the CDR3 end, and the germline J gene fills in the rest. V gave up 0 bases and J gave up 0 bases, with 4 bases separating them. This CDR3 has 14 residues. The germline V gene encodes CDR1 NSQYPW and CDR2 LRSPGD (reference sequence).

In the case of this clone: The gene names given are mouse names. The sequenced fragment ends 1 residue before the CDR3 boundary, so the rest is inferred from the germline J gene. The chain employs TRBV13-2 and TRBJ2-7; perhaps TRBD1 as D (5 bases). The V end lost 2 bases, the J end lost 6 bases, and 9 bases lay between the germline ends. CDR1 NNHNN and CDR2 SYGAGS come from the germline V gene (reference sequence). The CDR3 covers 12 residues. The CDR3 reads CASGERGIEQYF. CDR3 bases read: TGTGCCAGCGGTGAGAGGGGAATTGAACAGTAC.